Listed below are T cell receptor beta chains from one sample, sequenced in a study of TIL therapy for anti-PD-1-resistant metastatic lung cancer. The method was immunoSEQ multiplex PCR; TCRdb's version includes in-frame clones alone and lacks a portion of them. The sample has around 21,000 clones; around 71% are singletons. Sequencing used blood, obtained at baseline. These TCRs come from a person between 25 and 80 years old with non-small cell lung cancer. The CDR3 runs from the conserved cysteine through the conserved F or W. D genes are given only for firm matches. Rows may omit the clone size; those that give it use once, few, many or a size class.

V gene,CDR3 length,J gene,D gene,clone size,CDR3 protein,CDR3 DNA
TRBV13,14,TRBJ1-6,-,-,CASSLPSEMSPLHF,TGTGCCAGCAGCTTACCCAGTGAGATGTCACCCCTCCACTTT
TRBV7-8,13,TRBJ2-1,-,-,CASSAREKTEQFF,TGTGCCAGCAGCGCTAGAGAGAAAACTGAGCAGTTCTTC
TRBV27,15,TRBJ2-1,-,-,CASTRRGALDNEQFF,TGTGCCAGCACCCGTCGGGGGGCTTTGGACAATGAGCAGTTCTTC
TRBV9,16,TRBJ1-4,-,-,CASSVASGAENEKLFF,TGTGCCAGCAGCGTAGCATCCGGGGCAGAAAATGAAAAACTGTTTTTT
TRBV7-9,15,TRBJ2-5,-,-,CASSPQQGIFETQYF,TGTGCCAGCAGCCCGCAGCAAGGAATTTTCGAGACCCAGTACTTC
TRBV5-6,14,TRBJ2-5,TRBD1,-,CASSSGQGGETQYF,TGTGCCAGCAGCTCAGGACAGGGGGGTGAGACCCAGTACTTC
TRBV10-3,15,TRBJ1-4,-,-,CAISESGTVNEKLFF,TGTGCCATCAGTGAGTCGGGGACGGTGAATGAAAAACTGTTTTTT
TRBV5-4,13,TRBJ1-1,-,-,CASKLTGNTEAFF,TGTGCCAGCAAACTGACGGGAAACACTGAAGCTTTCTTT
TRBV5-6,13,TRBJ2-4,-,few,CASSGTGRDIQYF,TGTGCCAGCAGCGGAACAGGGCGGGACATTCAGTACTTC
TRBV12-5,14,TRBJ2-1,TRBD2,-,CASIGGSSYNEQFF,TGTGCTAGTATCGGGGGGAGCTCCTACAATGAGCAGTTCTTC
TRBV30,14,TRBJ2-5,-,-,CAWCKQGGYETQYF,TGTGCCTGGTGTAAGCAGGGTGGATACGAGACCCAGTACTTC
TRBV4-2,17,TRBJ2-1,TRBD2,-,CASSQDLSGRARNEQFF,TGTGCCAGCAGCCAAGATCTCAGCGGGAGGGCCAGGAATGAGCAGTTCTTC
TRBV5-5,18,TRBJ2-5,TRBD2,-,CASSWWVGRKAGGETQYF,TGTGCCAGCAGCTGGTGGGTGGGTAGAAAGGCGGGAGGAGAGACCCAGTACTTC
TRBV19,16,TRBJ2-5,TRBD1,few,CASSTYRDSGQETQYF,TGTGCCAGTAGTACATACCGGGACAGCGGACAAGAGACCCAGTACTTC
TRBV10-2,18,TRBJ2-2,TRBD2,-,CASSESRLAGAHTGELFF,TGCGCCAGCAGTGAGTCCCGCCTAGCGGGGGCCCACACCGGGGAGCTGTTTTTT
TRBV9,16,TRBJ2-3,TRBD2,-,CASSVELAGVTDTQYF,TGTGCCAGCAGCGTAGAACTAGCGGGGGTAACAGATACGCAGTATTTT
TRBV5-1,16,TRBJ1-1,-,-,CASSLGRTPLNTEAFF,TGCGCCAGCAGTCTGGGCAGGACACCACTGAACACTGAAGCTTTCTTT
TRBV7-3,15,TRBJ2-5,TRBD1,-,CASSPRPGGQETQYF,TGTGCCAGCAGCCCCAGACCAGGGGGCCAAGAGACCCAGTACTTC
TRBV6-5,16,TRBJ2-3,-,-,CASSYWLGGQPDTQYF,TGTGCCAGCAGTTACTGGCTCGGCGGGCAGCCAGATACGCAGTATTTT
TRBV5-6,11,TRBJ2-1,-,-,CASSGRGRFFF,TGTGCCAGCAGCGGGAGGGGGAGGTTCTTCTTC
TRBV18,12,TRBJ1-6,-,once,CASSAWQGTLHF,TGTGCCAGCTCCGCATGGCAGGGGACCCTCCACTTT
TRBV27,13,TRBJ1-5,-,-,CASTPRGGRPQHF,TGTGCCAGCACACCGCGGGGTGGTAGGCCCCAGCATTTT
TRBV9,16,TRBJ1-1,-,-,CASSSARGQLNTEAFF,TGTGCCAGCAGCTCTGCTAGGGGACAATTGAACACTGAAGCTTTCTTT
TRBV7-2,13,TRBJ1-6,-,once,CASSLKGNSPLHF,TGTGCCAGCAGTTTAAAAGGGAATTCACCCCTCCACTTT
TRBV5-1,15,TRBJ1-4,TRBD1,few,CASSLAGTGSEKLFF,TGCGCCAGCAGCTTGGCCGGGACAGGGAGTGAAAAACTGTTTTTT
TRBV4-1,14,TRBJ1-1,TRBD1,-,CASSQQGDGTEAFF,TGCGCCAGCAGCCAACAGGGGGATGGCACTGAAGCTTTCTTT
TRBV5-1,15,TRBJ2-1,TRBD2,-,CASSTAGLVTSEQFF,TGCGCCAGCAGCACCGCGGGACTAGTGACATCTGAGCAGTTCTTC
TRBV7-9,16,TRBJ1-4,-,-,CASSLARGFANEKLFF,TGTGCCAGCAGCTTAGCGCGGGGTTTTGCTAATGAAAAACTGTTTTTT
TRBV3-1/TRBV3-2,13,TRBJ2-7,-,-,CASSQELSGVQYF,TGTGCCAGCAGCCAAGAATTGTCGGGGGTGCAGTACTTC
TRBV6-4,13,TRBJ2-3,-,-,CASSGQPRDTQYF,TGTGCCAGCAGCGGACAGCCCCGAGATACGCAGTATTTT
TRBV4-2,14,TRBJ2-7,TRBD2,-,CASSQGQREGEQYF,TGTGCCAGCAGCCAAGGGCAGCGGGAGGGGGAGCAGTACTTC
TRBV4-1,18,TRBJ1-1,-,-,CASSQANFVGGTNTEAFF,TGCGCCAGCAGCCAAGCCAACTTTGTCGGAGGAACGAACACTGAAGCTTTCTTT
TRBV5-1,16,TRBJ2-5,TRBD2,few,CASSLAPSGIGETQYF,TGCGCCAGCAGCTTGGCCCCTAGCGGGATAGGTGAGACCCAGTACTTC
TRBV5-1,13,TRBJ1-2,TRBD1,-,CASSLGTGEGYTF,TGCGCCAGCAGCTTGGGTACAGGGGAAGGCTACACCTTC
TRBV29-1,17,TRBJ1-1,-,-,CSHQGGTRVDGSTEAFF,TGCAGCCATCAAGGGGGGACCCGGGTCGATGGAAGCACTGAAGCTTTCTTT
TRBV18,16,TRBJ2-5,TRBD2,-,CASSRSRSGGQETQYF,TGTGCCAGCTCACGTTCCCGTAGCGGGGGCCAAGAGACCCAGTACTTC
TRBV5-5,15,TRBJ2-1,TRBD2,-,CASTHSGGVVGEQFF,TGTGCCAGCACCCACAGCGGGGGGGTTGTCGGTGAGCAGTTCTTC
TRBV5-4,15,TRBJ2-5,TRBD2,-,CASSSSFSGEETQYF,TGTGCCAGCAGCTCATCGTTTAGCGGGGAAGAGACCCAGTACTTC
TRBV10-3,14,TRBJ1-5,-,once,CAISDPTLNQPQHF,TGTGCCATCAGTGACCCGACTCTCAATCAGCCCCAGCATTTT
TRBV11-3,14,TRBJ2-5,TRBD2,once,CASSWTSGSETQYF,TGTGCCAGCAGCTGGACTAGCGGGAGTGAGACCCAGTACTTC
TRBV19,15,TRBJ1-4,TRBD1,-,CASSIAGTGGEKLFF,TGTGCCAGTAGTATCGCCGGGACAGGCGGCGAAAAACTGTTTTTT
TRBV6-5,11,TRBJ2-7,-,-,CASSYGVGQYF,TGTGCCAGCAGTTACGGGGTCGGGCAGTACTTC
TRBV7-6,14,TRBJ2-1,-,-,CASSLGLEVNEQFF,TGTGCCAGCAGCTTGGGACTGGAGGTCAATGAGCAGTTCTTC
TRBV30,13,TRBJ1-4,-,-,CAWRTGVMSGLFF,TGTGCCTGGAGGACAGGAGTTATGAGCGGACTGTTTTTT
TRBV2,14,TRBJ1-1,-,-,CASRGVNGGHPAFF,TGTGCCAGCAGGGGGGTCAATGGGGGCCACCCAGCTTTCTTT
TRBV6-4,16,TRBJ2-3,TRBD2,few,CASSASLAGGPDTQYF,TGTGCCAGCAGTGCCTCTCTAGCGGGGGGGCCAGATACGCAGTATTTT
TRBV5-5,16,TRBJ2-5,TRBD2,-,CASSLALAGGRETQYF,TGTGCCAGCAGCTTGGCACTAGCGGGAGGGCGTGAGACCCAGTACTTC
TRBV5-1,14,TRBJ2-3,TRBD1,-,CASSPTGGEDTQYF,TGCGCCAGCAGCCCGACAGGGGGCGAAGATACGCAGTATTTT
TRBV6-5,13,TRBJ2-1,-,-,CASSISKHNEQFF,TGTGCCAGCAGTATATCTAAGCACAATGAGCAGTTCTTC
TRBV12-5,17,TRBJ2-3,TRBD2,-,CASVLGLTSDFTDTQYF,TGTGCTAGTGTACTCGGGCTTACTAGCGACTTCACAGATACGCAGTATTTT
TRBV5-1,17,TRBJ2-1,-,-,CASSLGVSVSSYNEQFF,TGCGCCAGCAGCTTGGGAGTTTCGGTTAGCTCCTACAATGAGCAGTTCTTC
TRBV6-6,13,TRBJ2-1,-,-,CASSYGGINEQFF,TGTGCCAGCAGTTACGGAGGGATCAATGAGCAGTTCTTC
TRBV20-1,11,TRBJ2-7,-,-,CSAKTSYEQYF,TGCAGTGCTAAAACAAGCTACGAGCAGTACTTC
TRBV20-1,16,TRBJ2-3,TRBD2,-,CSASYAGGAFTDTQYF,TGCAGTGCTAGTTACGCCGGGGGGGCTTTCACAGATACGCAGTATTTT
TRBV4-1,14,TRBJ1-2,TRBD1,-,CASSQGDSRGGYTF,TGCGCCAGCAGCCAAGGGGACAGCCGGGGTGGCTACACCTTC
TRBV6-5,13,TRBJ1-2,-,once,CASSYVGPGGYTF,TGTGCCAGCAGTTATGTTGGTCCTGGGGGCTACACCTTC
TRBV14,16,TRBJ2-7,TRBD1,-,CASSLHPGTGNYEQYF,TGTGCCAGCAGCCTACATCCCGGGACAGGGAACTACGAGCAGTACTTC